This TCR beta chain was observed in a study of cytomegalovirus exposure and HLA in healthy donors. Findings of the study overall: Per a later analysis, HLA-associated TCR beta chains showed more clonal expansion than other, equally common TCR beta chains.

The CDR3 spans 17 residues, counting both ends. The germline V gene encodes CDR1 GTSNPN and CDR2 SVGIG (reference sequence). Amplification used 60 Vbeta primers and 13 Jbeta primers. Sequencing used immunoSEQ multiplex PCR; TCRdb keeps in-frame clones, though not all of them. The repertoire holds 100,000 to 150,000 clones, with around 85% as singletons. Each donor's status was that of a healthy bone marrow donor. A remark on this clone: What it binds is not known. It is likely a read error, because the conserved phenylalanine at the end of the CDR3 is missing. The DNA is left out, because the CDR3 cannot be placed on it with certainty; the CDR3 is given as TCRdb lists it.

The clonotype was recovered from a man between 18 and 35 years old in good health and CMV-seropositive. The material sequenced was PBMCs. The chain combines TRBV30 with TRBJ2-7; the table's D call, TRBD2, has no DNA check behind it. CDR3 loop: CAWSYTSDPFEQYFGGG.